This TCR beta chain was documented in a study of blood T cells in healthy people across ages. The CDR3 spans 17 residues. Trimming cost V 2 bases and J 7 bases; bases outside gene matches: 11. Through a sample-barcoded 5' primer and a J-beta primer mix, a second PCR was run for roughly 6 to 12 cycles. TCRdb itself ran the 5' RACE reads through MiXCR, one entry per CDR3 protein. The table shows 800,000 to 950,000 distinct CDR3 sequences, with roughly 28% occurring only once. These data also featured in a second study, about T cells of mothers and their children. From that study: Samples were provided by three healthy Caucasian mothers and their six children.

This sequence was found in a woman aged 35 to 49 in good health. The V call is TRBV12-3 or TRBV12-4, the J call TRBJ2-2; 9 positions match TRBD2. The sample was blood. CDR3: CASSLRTTSGPNGELFF. The CDR3 DNA reads as TGTGCCAGCAGTTTAAGAACCACTAGCGGGCCAAACGGGGAGCTGTTTTTT.